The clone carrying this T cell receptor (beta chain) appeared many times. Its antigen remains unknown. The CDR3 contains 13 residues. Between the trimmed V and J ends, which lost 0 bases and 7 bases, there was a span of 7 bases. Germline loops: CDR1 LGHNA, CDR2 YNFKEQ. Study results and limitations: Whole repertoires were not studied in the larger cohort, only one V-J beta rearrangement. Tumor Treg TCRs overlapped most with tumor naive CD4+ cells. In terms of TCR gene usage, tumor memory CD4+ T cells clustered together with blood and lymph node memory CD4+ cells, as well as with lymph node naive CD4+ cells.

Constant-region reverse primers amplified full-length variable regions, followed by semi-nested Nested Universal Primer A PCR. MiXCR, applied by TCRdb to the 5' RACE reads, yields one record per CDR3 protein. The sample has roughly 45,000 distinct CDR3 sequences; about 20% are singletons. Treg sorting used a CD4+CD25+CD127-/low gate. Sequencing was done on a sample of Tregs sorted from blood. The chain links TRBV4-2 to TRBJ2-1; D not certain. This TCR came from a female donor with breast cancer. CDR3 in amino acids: CASSQEISNEQFF. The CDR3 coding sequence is TGTGCCAGCAGCCAAGAGATATCTAATGAGCAGTTCTTC.